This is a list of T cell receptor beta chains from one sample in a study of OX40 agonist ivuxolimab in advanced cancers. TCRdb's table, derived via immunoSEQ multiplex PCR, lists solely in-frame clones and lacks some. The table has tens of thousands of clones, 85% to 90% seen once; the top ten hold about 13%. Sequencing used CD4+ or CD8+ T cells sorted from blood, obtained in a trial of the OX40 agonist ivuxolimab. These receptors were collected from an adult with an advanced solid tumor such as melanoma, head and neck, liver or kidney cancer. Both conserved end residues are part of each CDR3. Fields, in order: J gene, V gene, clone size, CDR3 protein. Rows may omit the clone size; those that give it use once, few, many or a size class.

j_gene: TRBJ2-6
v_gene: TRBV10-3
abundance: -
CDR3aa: CAISEGYYSGANVLTF

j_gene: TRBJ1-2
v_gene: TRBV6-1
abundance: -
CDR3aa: CASNSQWEYYGYTF

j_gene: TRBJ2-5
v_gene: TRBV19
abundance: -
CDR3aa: CASSTAWTSGRAGETQYF

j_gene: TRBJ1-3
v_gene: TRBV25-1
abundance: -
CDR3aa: CASSERTDSGNTIYF

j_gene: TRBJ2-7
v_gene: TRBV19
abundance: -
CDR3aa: CASSNRLAGTHEQYF

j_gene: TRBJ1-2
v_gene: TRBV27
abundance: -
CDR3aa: CASRRADMDPYGYTF

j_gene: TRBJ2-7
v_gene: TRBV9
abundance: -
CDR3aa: CASSEGLAGDSEQYF

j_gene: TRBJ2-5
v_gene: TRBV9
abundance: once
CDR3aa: CASTPGTAQETQYF

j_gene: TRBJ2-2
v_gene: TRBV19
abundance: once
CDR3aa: CASRGLAGGPAGELFF

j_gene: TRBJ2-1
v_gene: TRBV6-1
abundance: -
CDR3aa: CASSESASGRWSSYNEQFF

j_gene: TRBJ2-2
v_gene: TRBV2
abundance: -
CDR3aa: CASSAGTGVTGELFF

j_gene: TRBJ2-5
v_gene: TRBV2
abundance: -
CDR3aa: CASSIDRGQETQYF

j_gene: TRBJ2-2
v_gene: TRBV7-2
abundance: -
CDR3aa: CASSPLDGRAGELFF

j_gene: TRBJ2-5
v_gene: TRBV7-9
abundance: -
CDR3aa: CASSSQGDQETQYF

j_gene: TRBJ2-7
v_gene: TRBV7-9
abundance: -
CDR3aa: CASSFGGLYEQYF

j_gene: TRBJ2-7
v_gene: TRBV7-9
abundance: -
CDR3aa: CASSVEGYEQYF

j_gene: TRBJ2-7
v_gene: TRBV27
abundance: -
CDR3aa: CASRVSAGLHYEQYF